These 23 T cell receptor beta chains were all obtained from the same sample, sequenced in a study of CD8+ T cells in alopecia areata. Sequencing used cDNA as its template, made by extracting RNA and reverse transcribing it. Libraries were prepared by immunoSEQ multiplex PCR; TCRdb keeps only in-frame clonotypes and omits some of them. This set yields about 9,000 clones and no singletons; the top ten hold under 20%. Sorting of pooled cutaneous lymph node cells was based on CD4, CD8alpha, NKG2D, NKG2ACE and other markers. Sequencing was done on a sample of CD8+ T cells sorted from a lymph node. These receptors were taken from a C3H/HeJ mouse with alopecia areata. These mice share the MHC haplotype H2-k.

About this clone: This may come from a read error, since a much larger clone is one base off. Germline and genes here are mouse. With the read ending 4 residues before the CDR3 end, the germline J gene is used to fill in that end. The chain carries TRBV13-1 and TRBJ2-1; 11 bases map to TRBD2. Unmatched junction bases numbered 7, after V lost 10 bases and J lost 4 bases. The CDR3 is 14 residues long. Germline lookup yields CDR1 NSHNY and CDR2 SYGAGN. CDR3 loop: CAGAGLGVYAEQFF. Partial CDR3 DNA: TGTGCCGGCGCGGGACTGGGGGTTTATGCT.

This clone is medium-sized in the sample. Gene names denote mouse genes. The read halts 4 residues ahead of the CDR3 end, with the missing end drawn from the germline J gene. The V call is TRBV13-3, the J call TRBJ1-1; 7 nucleotides align to TRBD1. CDR1 is NNHDY and CDR2 is SYVADS in the germline V gene. The CDR3 extends over 15 amino acids. With V trimmed by 2 bases and J by 0 bases, 4 bases remained unmatched. The part of the CDR3 DNA that was read is TGTGCCAGCAGTGACGGGACAGACACAAACACA. Amino acid sequence: CASSDGTDTNT. The whole CDR3 protein is CASSDGTDTNTEVFF.

This clone occurred many times. Gene and germline names: mouse. With the read ending 4 residues before the CDR3 end, the germline J gene is used to fill in that end. This rearrangement joins TRBV13-3 to TRBJ2-7, with D possibly being TRBD1 (6 bases). Germline V gene sequence: CDR1 NNHDY, CDR2 SYVADS. V lost 2 bases and J lost 2, with 8 bases in between. This CDR3 has 13 residues. CDR3 region: CASSDGTTYEQYF. CDR3 bases read: TGTGCCAGCAGTGACGGGACAACCTAT.

The sample holds many counts of this clone. Genes and germline are mouse. The missing CDR3 end, 4 residues past where the read stops, is filled in from the germline J gene. The V and J genes are TRBV31 and TRBJ2-1; 7 nucleotides agree with TRBD1. V trimming: 1 base; J trimming: 4 bases; junction bases outside the gene matches: 1. CDR3 length: 13 amino acids. Looked up from germline, CDR1 is GKSSPN and CDR2 is SITVG. CDR3 bases read: TGTGCCTGGAGTCCGGGACAGTATGCT. Translating gives CAWSPGQYA. From start to end, the CDR3 is CAWSPGQYAEQFF.

There are many counts of this clone. The genes and germline here are from mouse. CDR3: CASSDRDWGPQNTLYF. CDR3 DNA (partial): TGTGCCAGCAGTGACCGGGACTGGGGCCCTCAAAAC. J is TRBJ2-4 and V is TRBV13-3, with 10 bases that match TRBD2. The read comes to an end 4 residues before the CDR3 does, leaving the germline J gene to fill in the end. Unmatched junction bases numbered 5, after V lost 2 bases and J lost 2 bases. Germline V CDR1 and CDR2: NNHDY, SYVADS. The CDR3 is 16 amino acids.

This clone counts as medium-sized. Germline and genes: mouse. The sequenced fragment ends 4 residues before the CDR3 boundary, so the rest is inferred from the germline J gene. The chain uses TRBV19 and TRBJ2-7; 9 bases are shared with TRBD2. The trim removed 4 bases at V and 0 bases at J, leaving 5 bases unmatched. The CDR3 runs to 15 residues. Germline-derived CDR1 and CDR2 are FNHDT and SITEND (reference sequence). The CDR3 sequence is CASSLDWGSSYEQYF. The part of the CDR3 DNA that was read is TGTGCCAGCAGTCTCGACTGGGGGAGCTCCTAT.

There are many counts of this clone. Gene names and germline match the mouse. Sequencing ends 4 residues short of the CDR3 end; the germline J gene provides the rest. This sequence joins TRBV14 and TRBJ2-5; weak D call: TRBD1 (6 bases). V shed 5 bases and J shed 2 bases, with 12 bases lying between them. Germline CDR1 SGHDT, CDR2 FRDEAV. The CDR3 totals 14 residues. CDR3 in amino acids: CASSLRGSQDTQYF. The DNA read from the CDR3 is TGTGCCAGCAGCCTCAGGGGTAGCCAAGAC. Full variable domain (outside the CDR3, taken from reference TRBV14 and TRBJ2-5): EAGVTQSPRYAVLQEGQAVSFWCDPISGHDTLYWYQQPRDQGPQLLVYFRDEAVIDNSQLPSDRFSAVRPKGTNSTLKIQSAKQGDTATYLCASSLRGSQDTQYFGPGTRLLVL.

Only a few counts were recorded for this clone. Mouse gene names apply. The DNA ends 4 residues before the CDR3 does, and the rest of the CDR3 is filled in from the germline J gene. V is TRBV31 and J is TRBJ2-1; 8 positions match TRBD2. V lost 2 bases and J lost 2; bases outside the gene matches: 5. The V gene's germline CDR1 is GKSSPN and CDR2 SITVG. This CDR3 spans 15 amino acids. Partial CDR3 DNA: TGTGCCTGGAGTAAAGACTGGGGTTACTATGCT. It translates to CAWSKDWGYYA. The full CDR3 is CAWSKDWGYYAEQFF.

Many counts were recorded for this clone. The germline and genes are mouse ones. The sequenced fragment ends 4 residues before the CDR3 boundary, so the rest is inferred from the germline J gene. The V gene is TRBV31, the J gene TRBJ2-4; weak D call: TRBD1 (5 bases). Germline values: CDR1 GKSSPN, CDR2 SITVG. The CDR3 runs 14 residues. V was pared by 0 bases and J by 0 bases, with 7 bases between. The part of the CDR3 DNA that was read is TGTGCCTGGAGTCTAGGGGATAGTCAAAAC. It is translated as CAWSLGDSQN. The whole CDR3 sequence reads CAWSLGDSQNTLYF. Looking up the rest from reference TRBV31 and TRBJ2-4 gives the full variable domain: AQTIHQWPVAEIKAVGSPLSLGCTIKGKSSPNLYWYWQATGGTLQQLFYSITVGQVESVVQLNLSASRPKDDQFILSTEKLLLSHSGFYLCAWSLGDSQNTLYFGAGTRLSVL.

This clone was seen repeatedly, ten times or more. Gene names are mouse gene names. The observed sequence ends 4 residues before the CDR3 terminus, with the missing tail filled in from the germline J gene. J is TRBJ2-7 and V is TRBV13-3; 10 nucleotides align to TRBD2. V lost 1 base, J lost 3 bases, and 1 base stayed unmatched. Germline CDR1 is NNHDY and CDR2 is SYVADS. This CDR3 contains 14 residues. CDR3 in amino acids: CASSDLGGLYEQYF. The CDR3 DNA, read in part, is TGTGCCAGCAGTGATCTGGGGGGGCTCTAT.

This clone is medium-sized in the sample. Each gene name is a mouse one. The CDR3 is cut off 3 residues early in the read; its end comes from the germline J gene. The chain links TRBV13-1 to TRBJ1-6; D not resolved. TRBJ1-6 is known as an ORF, though its function is uncertain. Germline V gene data show CDR1 as NSHNY and CDR2 as SYGAGN. The CDR3 contains 15 residues. V was cut by 2 bases and J by 0 bases, with 6 bases left in between. CDR3 protein: CASSDSHSYNSPLYF. The covered CDR3 bases are TGTGCCAGCAGTGACAGTCATTCCTATAATTCGCCC.

This clone was recorded many times. The germline and genes are mouse ones. The sequenced fragment ends 4 residues before the CDR3 boundary, so the rest is inferred from the germline J gene. The V and J genes are TRBV13-2 and TRBJ2-4; D might be TRBD1 (6 bases). This CDR3 is 13 amino acids long. Per the germline V gene, CDR1 is NNHNN and CDR2 is SYGAGS (reference sequence). The CDR3 region is CASGDGDKNTLYF. The sequenced part of the CDR3 DNA is TGTGCCAGCGGTGATGGGGACAAAAAC.

This clone has at least ten counts. Gene names and germline refer to mouse. Sequencing ends 4 residues short of the CDR3 end; the germline J gene provides the rest. The chain joins TRBV13-3 to TRBJ1-2, with 7 bases lining up with TRBD1. V was clipped by 0 bases and J by 0 bases; unmatched bases: 2. CDR3 length equals 15 residues. CDR1 and CDR2 (germline): NNHDY, SYVADS. The CDR3 reads CASSDATGSNSDYTF. CDR3 bases read: TGTGCCAGCAGTGATGCGACAGGGTCAAACTCC.

Relative to its sample, this clone is medium-sized. Gene names are the mouse ones. The CDR3 extends 4 residues past the end of the read, so its final part is completed from the germline J gene. This sequence joins TRBV1 and TRBJ1-2, with a weak D call TRBD1 (5 bases). The CDR3 covers 13 residues. Germline V gene lookup returns CDR1 NSQYPW and CDR2 LRSPGD (reference sequence). V gave up 3 bases and J gave up 0 bases, with 5 bases separating them. CDR3 protein: CTCSATANSDYTF. The sequenced part of the CDR3 DNA is TGCACCTGCAGTGCGACAGCAAACTCC.

Many counts were recorded for this clone. These gene names are mouse names. The read halts 3 residues ahead of the CDR3 end, with the missing end drawn from the germline J gene. V and J are TRBV19 and TRBJ1-6; TRBD1 agrees at 10 bases. TRBJ1-6 is filed as an ORF, its function uncertain. With 4 bases clipped from V and 7 bases from J, the junction kept 2 bases outside the gene matches. This CDR3 has 14 residues. Germline V gene lookup returns CDR1 FNHDT and CDR2 SITEND (reference sequence). The covered CDR3 bases are TGTGCCAGCAGTCCGACAGGGGGCAATTCGCCC. Residues: CASSPTGGNSP. The full CDR3 is CASSPTGGNSPLYF.

This clone was observed many times. Germline and genes: mouse. The read ends 4 residues shy of where the CDR3 ends; the end is completed using the germline J gene. The V call is TRBV16, the J call TRBJ2-5, with TRBD2 identical over 10 bases. Germline lookup yields CDR1 SGHSA and CDR2 FRNQAP. Unmatched junction bases numbered 3, after V lost 5 bases and J lost 1 base. This CDR3 is built from 15 residues. CDR3 in amino acids: CASSAGLGDQDTQYF. The CDR3 DNA, read in part, is TGTGCAAGCAGCGCCGGACTGGGGGACCAAGAC.

The table lists this clone with a few counts. Mouse germline and gene names are used. The read terminates 4 residues ahead of where the CDR3 ends, so the germline J gene completes it. The chain carries TRBV12-1 and TRBJ1-2; D is unresolved. This CDR3 is 12 amino acids long. Trimming took 0 bases from V and 3 from J, leaving 4 bases between them. Germline V lookup: CDR1 SGHSN, CDR2 HYEKVE. CDR3 sequence reads: CASSLRDSDYTF. The part of the CDR3 DNA that was read is TGTGCCAGCTCTCTCAGGGACTCC.

This clone occurred many times. Gene names follow the mouse nomenclature. The read finishes 3 residues shy of the CDR3 end, and the germline J gene is used to complete it. V usage is TRBV13-3 and J usage is TRBJ1-6; the match to TRBD1 covers 7 bases. TRBJ1-6 is marked as an open reading frame, function uncertain. This CDR3 has 16 amino acids. Germline trimming cut 1 base from V and 1 base from J; bases unmatched to any gene: 2. CDR1 and CDR2 (germline): NNHDY, SYVADS. The DNA read from the CDR3 is TGTGCCAGCAGTGATAACAGGGGCTCCTATAATTCGCCC. Translated: CASSDNRGSYNSP. The CDR3 in full is CASSDNRGSYNSPLYF.

This clone was counted between two and nine times. Gene names follow the mouse nomenclature. The CDR3 extends 4 residues past the end of the read, so its final part is completed from the germline J gene. The rearrangement joins TRBV13-2 to TRBJ2-2, with 9 bases lining up with TRBD2. The CDR3 has 15 residues. With 0 bases clipped from V and 4 bases from J, the junction kept 1 base outside the gene matches. Germline CDR1 is NNHNN and CDR2 is SYGAGS (reference sequence). The sequenced CDR3 bases are TGTGCCAGCGGTGATGTCTGGGGGGGCACCGGG. Its protein is CASGDVWGGTG. The full CDR3 sequence reads CASGDVWGGTGQLYF.

In regard to this clone: A much larger clone lies a single base off, so this may be a read error. All gene names here are mouse names. Read coverage stops 4 residues before the CDR3 terminus; the germline J gene supplies the remainder. This chain joins TRBV13-2 and TRBJ2-7, with D possibly being TRBD1 or TRBD2 (5 bases each). The V and J ends lost 0 bases and 0 bases respectively, with 7 bases between them. Per the germline V gene, CDR1 is NNHNN and CDR2 is SYGAGS (reference sequence). The length of the CDR3 is 14 residues. Partial CDR3 DNA: TGTGCCAGCGGTGATGGGGGGAGCTCCTAT. As protein: CASGDGGSSY. The whole CDR3 is CASGDGGSSYEQYF.

By its share, this clone is medium-sized. The genes and germline here are from mouse. Sequencing ends 4 residues short of the CDR3 end; the germline J gene provides the rest. V usage is TRBV16 and J usage is TRBJ2-7; TRBD2 agrees at 11 bases. Germline CDR1 SGHSA, CDR2 FRNQAP. Germline trimming cut 5 bases from V and 0 bases from J; bases unmatched to any gene: 6. This CDR3 has 16 residues. The CDR3: CASSPRLGGSSYEQYF. The covered CDR3 bases are TGTGCAAGCAGCCCACGACTGGGGGGGAGCTCCTAT.

This clone was recorded a few times. Gene names and germline refer to mouse. The read halts 4 residues ahead of the CDR3 end, with the missing end drawn from the germline J gene. The genes are TRBV19 and TRBJ2-5, with 9 bases aligning to TRBD2. The CDR3 spans 14 residues. The V gene's germline CDR1 is FNHDT and CDR2 SITEND (reference sequence). The sequenced part of the CDR3 DNA is TGTGCCAGCAGTATGCTGGGGGGGGAAGAC. Amino acids: CASSMLGGED. The complete CDR3 sequence is CASSMLGGEDTQYF.

The sample holds a few counts of this clone. Gene names are the mouse ones. The read terminates 4 residues before the CDR3 end, so the remaining end is supplied by the germline J gene. J is TRBJ2-1 and V is TRBV13-2; 9 bases line up with TRBD2. Germline V CDR1 and CDR2: NNHNN, SYGAGS (reference sequence). CDR3 length: 16 amino acids. V lost 3 bases and J lost 4; bases outside the gene matches: 8. CDR3: CASGVGWGGAYAEQFF. The CDR3 bases that were read are TGTGCCAGCGGTGTAGGGTGGGGGGGCGCTTATGCT.